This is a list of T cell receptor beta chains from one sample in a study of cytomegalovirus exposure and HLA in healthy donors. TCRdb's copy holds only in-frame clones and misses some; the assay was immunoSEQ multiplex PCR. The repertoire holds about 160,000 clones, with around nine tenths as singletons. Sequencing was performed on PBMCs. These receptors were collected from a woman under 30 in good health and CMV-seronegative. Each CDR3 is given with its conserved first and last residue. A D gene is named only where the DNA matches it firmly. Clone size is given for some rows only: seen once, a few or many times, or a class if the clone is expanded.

CASSPGGNEQFF	TGTGCCAGCAGTCCGGGGGGCAATGAGCAGTTCTTC	TRBV5-6	TRBD2	TRBJ2-1	NA
CASRVTTEAFF	TGTGCCAGCAGGGTGACCACTGAAGCTTTCTTT	TRBV19	NA	TRBJ1-1	few
CASSLGDRGGEKLFF	TGTGCCAGCAGCTTAGGAGACAGGGGAGGTGAAAAACTGTTTTTT	TRBV7-7	TRBD1	TRBJ1-4	few
CASSEAKTGNDQPQHF	TGTGCCAGCAGTGAAGCAAAGACAGGGAATGATCAGCCCCAGCATTTT	TRBV2	TRBD1	TRBJ1-5	few
CASSYSTVGGYTF	TGTGCCAGCAGTTACTCGACGGTCGGGGGCTACACCTTC	TRBV6-5	NA	TRBJ1-2	NA
CASRADQETQYF	TGTGCCAGCAGGGCAGACCAAGAGACCCAGTACTTC	TRBV2	NA	TRBJ2-5	NA
CASTGVASGDTQYF	TGTGCCAGCACAGGGGTGGCTAGCGGAGATACGCAGTATTTT	TRBV27	NA	TRBJ2-3	NA
CASSFGTDEKLFF	TGTGCCAGCAGCTTTGGGACAGATGAAAAACTGTTTTTT	TRBV11-1	TRBD1	TRBJ1-4	NA
CASSLSGSPLGEQYF	TGTGCCAGCAGTTTATCGGGATCCCCCCTTGGGGAGCAGTACTTC	TRBV27	NA	TRBJ2-5	NA
CGRQGSSCEQYF	TGTGGAAGGCAGGGTTCGTCGTGCGAGCAGTACTTC	TRBV19	NA	TRBJ2-7	NA
CASSASGTGSLEQYF	TGTGCCAGCAGTGCCTCCGGGACAGGGTCTTTAGAGCAGTACTTC	TRBV27	TRBD1	TRBJ2-7	NA
CASSRARVSNQPQHF	TGTGCCAGCAGCCGGGCCAGGGTAAGCAATCAGCCCCAGCATTTT	TRBV7-9	NA	TRBJ1-5	NA
CASSLTGSSYNEQFF	TGTGCCAGCAGCTTAACCGGGAGCTCCTACAATGAGCAGTTCTTC	TRBV7-9	NA	TRBJ2-1	NA
CASTSLGGLAGGGEQYF	TGTGCCAGCACTTCCCTAGGGGGCCTAGCGGGGGGGGGCGAGCAGTACTTC	TRBV7-3	TRBD2	TRBJ2-7	NA
CAISESAGGYGYPF	TGTGCCATCAGTGAGTCAGCAGGGGGCTATGGCTACCCCTTC	TRBV10-3	TRBD1	TRBJ1-2	NA